The clone carrying this T cell receptor beta chain was observed a single time. The data derive from a study of blood T cell repertoires in COVID-19. Original processing methods: Scientists estimated how many nucleated cells there were by amplifying reference gene primers. Using immunoSEQ multiplex PCR, the repertoire was profiled, and TCRdb retains in-frame clones only, with some absent. V and J calls and clone size follow that table, whereas D and trimming were derived from the DNA. Here the sample spans 360,000 or so clones, under 90% being singletons. CDR1 is MNHEY and CDR2 is SVGAGI in the germline V gene. This CDR3 spans 15 amino acids. V was clipped by 4 bases and J by 6 bases; unmatched bases: 5. Researchers sorted participants into cohorts using their self-reported clinical history.

The chain employs TRBV6-5 and TRBJ2-1; 11 bases align to TRBD2. The sequencing sample was made of PBMCs or T cells enriched from blood (not recorded which). The sequence was obtained from a woman in her 30s who had recovered from COVID-19. CDR3 coding DNA: TGTGCCAGCAGTTTAGCGGGGGGGCTGCTCAATGAGCAGTTCTTC. The encoded protein is CASSLAGGLLNEQFF.